The 22 T cell receptor beta chains given below trace back to one sample, sequenced in a study of metastatic and nonmetastatic thyroid tumors. Every patient was untreated before thyroid surgery. MiXCR reprocessed the PCR reads for TCRdb. The sample has around 70,000 clones, roughly 18% seen once. Sequenced: blood. All receptors derive from a female donor with papillary thyroid cancer or a benign thyroid nodule (not recorded which). Some clones in this sample may be carry-over from other donors' samples.

This clone was counted many times. The genes are TRBV28 and TRBJ2-7, with TRBD1 matching 10 bases. The CDR3 length is 14 residues. With V trimmed by 1 base and J by 6 bases, 3 bases remained unmatched. Germline V gene sequence: CDR1 MDHEN, CDR2 SYDVKM. The DNA of the CDR3 is TGTGCCAGCAGTTTATCTGGGACAGGGGTCGAGCAGTACTTC. Its protein product is CASSLSGTGVEQYF.

This clone has only a few counts. The chain employs TRBV18 and TRBJ1-3; D not certain. This CDR3 spans 14 amino acids. Between the trimmed V and J ends, which lost 3 bases and 8 bases, there was a span of 14 bases. Germline V CDR1 and CDR2: KGHSH, LQKENI. CDR3 nucleotide sequence: TGTGCCAGCTCACCCTCCAGGTCCGGGGACACCATATATTTT. This gives the protein CASSPSRSGDTIYF.

On this clone itself: Being one base from a much bigger clone, this may be a read error. This sample also contains other DNA sequences that code for the same CDR3. This sequence joins TRBV20-1 and TRBJ2-3; 7 bases match TRBD2. Looked up from germline, CDR1 is DFQATT and CDR2 is SNEGSKA (reference sequence). There are 13 residues in the CDR3. The CDR3 DNA follows: TGCAGTGTGCAGGTGACTAGCACAGATACTCAGTATTTT. Protein: CSVQVTSTDTQYF.

Comment on this clone: This may be a read error: a much more frequent sequence differs by one nucleotide. Other DNA sequences within the sample encode an identical CDR3. This sequence joins TRBV9 and TRBJ1-1; D remains ambiguous. Germline CDR1 and CDR2: SGDLS and YYNGEE. CDR3 length: 13 residues. V lost 6 bases, J lost 5 bases, and 14 bases lay in between. In DNA, the CDR3 is TGTGCCAGCACCGGAGCGCGTGGAACTGAAGCTTTCTTT. Translating gives CASTGARGTEAFF.

The chain combines TRBV6-1 with TRBJ2-1, with D tentatively TRBD1 (6 bases). V was shortened by 4 bases and J by 1 base, with 14 bases between the two germline ends. The V gene's germline CDR1 is MNHNS and CDR2 SASEGT. The CDR3 length is 16 residues. This chain's CDR3 is CASSVWGQNSYNEQFF. DNA of the CDR3: TGTGCCAGCAGTGTCTGGGGGCAGAATTCCTACAATGAGCAGTTCTTC.

In its sample, this clone was seen many times. The CDR3 is CASKRDHPISPYEQYF. The CDR3 DNA is TGTGCCAGCAAGAGGGACCACCCAATAAGTCCCTACGAGCAGTACTTC. The chain joins TRBV27 to TRBJ2-7; D could derive from TRBD1 or TRBD2 (5 bases each). The CDR3 has 16 residues. CDR1 is MNHEY and CDR2 is SMNVEV in the germline V gene (reference sequence). Trimming cost V 7 bases and J 2 bases, with 21 bases left between them.

The chain has TRBV6-1 and TRBJ2-7; 8 positions agree with TRBD1. This CDR3 spans 15 amino acids. V was clipped by 6 bases and J by 0 bases; unmatched bases: 7. The germline V gene encodes CDR1 MNHNS and CDR2 SASEGT. Here the CDR3 reads CASRPGTGPSYEQYF. The CDR3 DNA reads as TGTGCCAGCAGACCCGGGACAGGCCCCTCCTACGAGCAGTACTTC.

CDR3 region: CASSQNRHYGYTF. The CDR3, as DNA: TGTGCCAGCAGCCAGAATAGACACTATGGCTACACCTTC. V gene TRBV3-1 combines with J gene TRBJ1-2; D remains ambiguous. Germline CDR1 and CDR2: LGHDT and YNNKEL (reference sequence). This CDR3 has 13 amino acids. V lost 3 bases, J lost 3 bases, and 8 bases lay in between.

This clone has a count of ten or more. This rearrangement joins TRBV12-3 or TRBV12-4 to TRBJ2-3; possible D gene TRBD2, 6 bases. Between the trimmed V and J ends, which lost 8 bases and 6 bases, there was a span of 24 bases. The CDR3 is made up of 16 amino acids. CDR3 DNA: TGTGCCAGCTCATCCTCCGGGTGGAGGGGAGACGATACGCAGTATTTT. It encodes CASSSSGWRGDDTQYF.

This clone showed up many times. The chain recombines TRBV4-1 with TRBJ1-1, with D unresolved. CDR1 is MGHRA and CDR2 is YSYEKL in the germline V gene. This CDR3 is 14 amino acids long. The V end lost 0 bases, the J end lost 5 bases, and 10 bases lay between the germline ends. The DNA for the CDR3 is TGCGCCAGCAGCCAAGATTTGCAGGATACTGAAGCTTTCTTT. Protein sequence: CASSQDLQDTEAFF.

This clone was observed once. Since a much larger clone is just one base distant, this may be a read error. The final CDR3 position lacks the conserved phenylalanine or tryptophan, pointing to a likely read error. The DNA is left out, because the CDR3 cannot be placed on it with certainty; the CDR3 is given as TCRdb lists it. The sample carries other DNA sequences with the same CDR3. V and J are TRBV7-8 and TRBJ2-6. Per germline, CDR1 SGHVS and CDR2 FQNEAQ. Including both end residues, the CDR3 is 8 amino acids long. This chain's CDR3 is CASSLDGD.

This clone was seen ten or more times. The chain links TRBV9 to TRBJ2-7; D not certain. The CDR3 is 13 residues long. V gave up 0 bases and J gave up 2 bases, with 6 bases separating them. CDR1 is SGDLS, CDR2 YYNGEE, per germline. The CDR3 protein is CASSVGQTYEQYF. The CDR3 bases are TGTGCCAGCAGCGTAGGCCAGACCTACGAGCAGTACTTC.

CDR3 sequence (DNA): TGTGCCAGCAGTTTAACCCCGAGGGGACTCTCCTACAATGAGCAGTTCTTC. Its translation: CASSLTPRGLSYNEQFF. The gene calls are TRBV28 and TRBJ2-1, with D tentatively TRBD2 (6 bases). Germline assignment: CDR1 MDHEN and CDR2 SYDVKM. V lost 2 bases, J lost 0 bases, and 14 bases lay in between. This CDR3 has 17 amino acids.

About this clone: A read error may produce the germline difference seen at one junction end. The rearrangement uses TRBV6-1 and TRBJ2-7; no definite D call. Germline CDR1 is MNHNS and CDR2 is SASEGT. This CDR3 is built from 15 residues. CDR3 sequence reads: CASSESAVGPDEHYF. For the CDR3, the DNA is TGTGCCAGCAGTGAATCGGCGGTAGGGCCCGACGAGCATTACTTC.

This clone was detected ten times or more. The V call is TRBV10-2, the J call TRBJ2-3; D gene uncertain. Trimming removed 3 bases at V and 2 bases at J, with 6 bases between. CDR1 and CDR2 (germline): WSHSY, SAAADI. This CDR3 region has 13 residues. CDR3 sequence: CASSEITTDTQYF. The DNA of the CDR3 is TGCGCCAGCAGTGAAATAACCACAGATACGCAGTATTTT.

This clone showed up many times. V usage is TRBV7-8 and J usage is TRBJ2-7, with D possibly matching TRBD2 (5 bases). The CDR3 sequence is 13 residues long. V lost 5 bases and J 2 bases, leaving 10 bases between the germline ends. Per the germline V gene, CDR1 is SGHVS and CDR2 is FQNEAQ. Here the CDR3 reads CASSPSGTYEQYF. The CDR3 region has the DNA TGTGCCAGCAGCCCCAGCGGCACCTACGAGCAGTACTTC.

This clone was seen repeatedly, ten times or more. The chain is built from TRBV28 and TRBJ2-3; D might be TRBD2 (5 bases). Germline CDR1 MDHEN, CDR2 SYDVKM. CDR3 size: 18 residues. Trimming cost V 5 bases and J 3 bases, with 24 bases left between them. The CDR3 sequence: CASSNSGKSSFETDTQYF. The CDR3 DNA reads as TGTGCCAGCAGTAATTCCGGGAAGTCATCCTTTGAAACAGATACGCAGTATTTT.

The chain carries TRBV7-2 and TRBJ2-7, with D maybe TRBD1 (5 bases). Germline V gives CDR1 SGHTA, CDR2 FQGNSA. This CDR3 has 15 amino acids. The V end lost 4 bases, the J end lost 3 bases, and 16 bases lay between the germline ends. CDR3 bases: TGTGCCAGCAGCTCCTATTCGCAGGGCAGCTACGAGCAGTACTTC. Translating it yields CASSSYSQGSYEQYF.

This clone occurred many times. V gene TRBV10-1 combines with J gene TRBJ2-1; the match to TRBD2 covers 13 bases. The germline gives CDR1 WNHNN, CDR2 SYGVQD (reference sequence). V trimming: 4 bases; J trimming: 6 bases; junction bases outside the gene matches: 6. CDR3 length equals 16 residues. The CDR3 sequence is CASSVRLAGGLNEQFF. CDR3 nucleotides: TGCGCCAGCAGTGTCCGACTAGCGGGAGGTCTCAATGAGCAGTTCTTC.

To note about this clone: This may be a read error: a much more frequent sequence differs by one nucleotide. The sample holds other DNA sequences that translate to the same CDR3. The CDR3 DNA sequence: TGTGCCATCAGATACGAGGGTAACGTCGATGAGCAGTTCTTC. It encodes CAIRYEGNVDEQFF. The chain employs TRBV10-3 and TRBJ2-1; TRBD2 is a possible D gene (5 bases). The V and J ends lost 6 bases and 8 bases respectively, with 17 bases between them. CDR1 ENHRY and CDR2 SYGVKD come from the germline V gene. The CDR3 sequence is 14 residues long.

The chain couples TRBV20-1 to TRBJ2-1, with 11 bases identical to TRBD2. The V and J ends lost 1 base and 7 bases, in that order; junction bases with no gene match: 9. The length of the CDR3 is 16 residues. Germline V gene lookup returns CDR1 DFQATT and CDR2 SNEGSKA (reference sequence). CDR3 DNA: TGCAGTGCTAGAGTCGGATCGAGACTAGCGGGAAATGAGCAGTTCTTC. It codes for CSARVGSRLAGNEQFF.

This clone was seen repeatedly, ten times or more. V is TRBV7-3 and J is TRBJ2-1; D gene ambiguous. This CDR3 has 12 amino acids. The germline V gene encodes CDR1 SGHTA and CDR2 FQGTGA. The V and J ends lost 5 bases and 7 bases respectively, with 9 bases between them. The CDR3 is CASSPQGNEQFF. The CDR3, as DNA: TGTGCCAGCAGCCCCCAAGGGAATGAGCAGTTCTTC.